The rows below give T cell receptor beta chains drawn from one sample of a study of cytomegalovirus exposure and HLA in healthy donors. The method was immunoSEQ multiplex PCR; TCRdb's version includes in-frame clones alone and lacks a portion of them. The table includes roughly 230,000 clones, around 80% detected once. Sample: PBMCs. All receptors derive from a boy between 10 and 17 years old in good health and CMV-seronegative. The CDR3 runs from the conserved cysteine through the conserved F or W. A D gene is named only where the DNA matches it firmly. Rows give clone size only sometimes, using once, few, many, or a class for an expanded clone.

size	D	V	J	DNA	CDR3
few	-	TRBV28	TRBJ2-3	TGTGCCAGCAGTTTTGGTTCGGGACACACAGATACGCAGTATTTT	CASSFGSGHTDTQYF
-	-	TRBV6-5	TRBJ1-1	TGTGCCAGCAGTTACTCGGAGGGGCACACTGAAGCTTTCTTT	CASSYSEGHTEAFF
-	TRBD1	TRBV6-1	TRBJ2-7	TGTGCCAGCAGTGAAGACGTAAGGGGACAGGGGTCCTACGAGCAGTACTTC	CASSEDVRGQGSYEQYF
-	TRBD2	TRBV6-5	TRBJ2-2	TGTGCCAGCAGTTACCGGGGGGCCGGGGAGCTGTTTTTT	CASSYRGAGELFF
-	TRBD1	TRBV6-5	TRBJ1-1	TGTGCCAGCAGTAACACACAGGGGGCGGGCACTGAAGCTTTCTTT	CASSNTQGAGTEAFF
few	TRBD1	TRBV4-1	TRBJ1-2	TGCGCCAGCAGCGGGACAGGGGGCAACTATGGCTACACCTTC	CASSGTGGNYGYTF
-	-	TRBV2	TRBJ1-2	TGTGCCAGCAGTGTCCCAGGGGACCTGCTCTATGGCTACACCTTC	CASSVPGDLLYGYTF
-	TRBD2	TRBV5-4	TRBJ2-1	TGTGCCAGCAGCTTCAAGCGGGAGCGGGGCAATGAGCAGTTCTTC	CASSFKRERGNEQFF
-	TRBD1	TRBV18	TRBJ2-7	TGTGCCAGCTCTCCCACCTGGGGACAGGGGGCATCCGACTCCTACGAGCAGTACTTC	CASSPTWGQGASDSYEQYF
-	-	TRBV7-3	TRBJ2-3	TGTGCCAGCAGCTGGGCGGGGAGCACAGATACGCAGTATTTT	CASSWAGSTDTQYF